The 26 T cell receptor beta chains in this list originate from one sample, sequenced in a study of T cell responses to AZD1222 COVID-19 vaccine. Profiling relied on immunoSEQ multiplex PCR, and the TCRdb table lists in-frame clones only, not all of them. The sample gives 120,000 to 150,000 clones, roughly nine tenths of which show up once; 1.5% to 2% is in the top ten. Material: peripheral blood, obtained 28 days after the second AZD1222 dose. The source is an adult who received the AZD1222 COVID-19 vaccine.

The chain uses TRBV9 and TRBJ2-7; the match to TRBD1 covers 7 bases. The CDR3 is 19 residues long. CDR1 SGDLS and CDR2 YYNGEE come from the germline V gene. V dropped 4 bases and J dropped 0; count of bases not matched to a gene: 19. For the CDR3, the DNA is TGTGCCAGCAGCCCTCAACCGGCGACAGGGACCTCTAGCTCCTACGAGCAGTACTTC. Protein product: CASSPQPATGTSSSYEQYF.

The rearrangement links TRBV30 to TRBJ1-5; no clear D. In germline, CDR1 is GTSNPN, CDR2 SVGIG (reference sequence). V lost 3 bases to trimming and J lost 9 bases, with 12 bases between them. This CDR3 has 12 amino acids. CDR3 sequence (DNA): TGTGCCTGGAGGTTGGGGATCGGGCCCCAGCATTTT. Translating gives CAWRLGIGPQHF. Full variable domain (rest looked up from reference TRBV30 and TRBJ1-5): SQTIHQWPATLVQPVGSPLSLECTVEGTSNPNLYWYRQAAGRGLQLLFYSVGIGQISSEVPQNLSASRPQDRQFILSSKKLLLSDSGFYLCAWRLGIGPQHFGDGTRLSIL.

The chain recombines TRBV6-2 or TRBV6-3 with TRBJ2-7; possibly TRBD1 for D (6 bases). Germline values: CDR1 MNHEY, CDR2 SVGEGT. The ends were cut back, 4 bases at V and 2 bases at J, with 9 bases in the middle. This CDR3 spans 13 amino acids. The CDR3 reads CASSLDSPYEQYF. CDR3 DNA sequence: TGTGCCAGCAGTTTGGACAGCCCCTACGAGCAGTACTTC.

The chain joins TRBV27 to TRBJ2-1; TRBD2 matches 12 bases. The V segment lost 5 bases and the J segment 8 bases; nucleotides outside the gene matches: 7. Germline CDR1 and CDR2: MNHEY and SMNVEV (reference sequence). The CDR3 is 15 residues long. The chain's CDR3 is CASSQLAGGWDEQFF. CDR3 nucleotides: TGTGCCAGCAGTCAACTAGCGGGAGGTTGGGATGAGCAGTTCTTC.

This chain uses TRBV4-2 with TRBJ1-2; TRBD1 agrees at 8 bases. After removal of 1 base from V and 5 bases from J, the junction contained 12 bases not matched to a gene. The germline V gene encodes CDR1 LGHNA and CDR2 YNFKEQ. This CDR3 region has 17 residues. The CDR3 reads CASSQVSWEGDRYGYTF. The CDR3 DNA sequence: TGTGCCAGCAGCCAAGTTTCCTGGGAGGGGGACAGGTATGGCTACACCTTC.

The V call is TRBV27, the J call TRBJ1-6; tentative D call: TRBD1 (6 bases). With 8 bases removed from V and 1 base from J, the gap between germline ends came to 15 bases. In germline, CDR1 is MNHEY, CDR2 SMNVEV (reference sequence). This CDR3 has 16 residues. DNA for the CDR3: TGTGCCAGCCGAAAGGGGGTAGTTTCCTATAATTCACCCCTCCACTTT. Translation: CASRKGVVSYNSPLHF.

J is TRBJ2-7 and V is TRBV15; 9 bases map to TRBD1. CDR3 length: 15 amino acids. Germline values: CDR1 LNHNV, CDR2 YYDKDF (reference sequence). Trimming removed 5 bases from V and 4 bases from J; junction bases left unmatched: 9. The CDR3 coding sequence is TGTGCCACCAGCGTGGGACAGGGAAGGGGTTACGAGCAGTACGTC. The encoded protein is CATSVGQGRGYEQYV.

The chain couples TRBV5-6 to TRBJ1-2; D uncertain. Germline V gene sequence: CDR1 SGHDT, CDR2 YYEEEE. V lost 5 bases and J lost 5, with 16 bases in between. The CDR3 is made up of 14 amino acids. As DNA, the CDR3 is TGTGCCAGCAGAATGGTGGGCAGCTATTATGGCTACACCTTC. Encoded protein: CASRMVGSYYGYTF.

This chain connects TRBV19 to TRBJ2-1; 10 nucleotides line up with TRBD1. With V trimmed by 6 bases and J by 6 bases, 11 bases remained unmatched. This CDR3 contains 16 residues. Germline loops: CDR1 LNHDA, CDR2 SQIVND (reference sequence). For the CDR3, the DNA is TGTGCCAGTAGGGGCCGTCGGACAGGGGGAGTCAATGAGCAGTTCTTC. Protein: CASRGRRTGGVNEQFF.

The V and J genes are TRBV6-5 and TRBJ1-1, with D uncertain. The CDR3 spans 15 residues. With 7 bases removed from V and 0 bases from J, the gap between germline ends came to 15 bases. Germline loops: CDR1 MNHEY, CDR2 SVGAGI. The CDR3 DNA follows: TGTGCCAGCATTTTTACACAGAACATGAACACTGAAGCTTTCTTT. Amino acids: CASIFTQNMNTEAFF.

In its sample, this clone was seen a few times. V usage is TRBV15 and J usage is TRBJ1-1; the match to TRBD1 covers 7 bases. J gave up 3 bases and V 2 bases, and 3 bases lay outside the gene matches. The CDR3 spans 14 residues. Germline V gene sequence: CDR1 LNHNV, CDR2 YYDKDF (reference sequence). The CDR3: CATSRPTGYTEAFF. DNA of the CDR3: TGTGCCACCAGCAGACCGACAGGGTACACTGAAGCTTTCTTT. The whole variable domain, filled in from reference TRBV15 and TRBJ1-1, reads DAMVIQNPRYQVTQFGKPVTLSCSQTLNHNVMYWYQQKSSQAPKLLFHYYDKDFNNEADTPDNFQSRRPNTSFCFLDIRSPGLGDTAMYLCATSRPTGYTEAFFGQGTRLTVV.

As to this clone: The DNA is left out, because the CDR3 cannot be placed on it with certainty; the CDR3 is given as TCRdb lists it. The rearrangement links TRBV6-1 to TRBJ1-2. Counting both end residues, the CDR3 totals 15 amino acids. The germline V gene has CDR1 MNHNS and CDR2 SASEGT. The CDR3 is CASSEVFGAGYGYTF.

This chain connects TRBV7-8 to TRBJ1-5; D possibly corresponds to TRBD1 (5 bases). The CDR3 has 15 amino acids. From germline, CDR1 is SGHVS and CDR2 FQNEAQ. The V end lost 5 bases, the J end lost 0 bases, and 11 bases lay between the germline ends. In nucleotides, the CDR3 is TGTGCCAGCAGCCCGACAGATTATAGCAATCAGCCCCAGCATTTT. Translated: CASSPTDYSNQPQHF.

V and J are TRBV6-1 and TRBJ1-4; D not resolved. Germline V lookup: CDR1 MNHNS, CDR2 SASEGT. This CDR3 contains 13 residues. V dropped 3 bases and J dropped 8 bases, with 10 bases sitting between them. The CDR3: CASSDMGGEKLFF. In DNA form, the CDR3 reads TGTGCCAGCAGTGATATGGGAGGCGAAAAACTGTTTTTT.

As DNA, the CDR3 is TGCGCCAGCAGCTTGGTTAATCGGGGAGGACAGGGCCCGAACACTGAAGCTTTCTTT. Protein product: CASSLVNRGGQGPNTEAFF. The chain recombines TRBV5-1 with TRBJ1-1; 8 nucleotides agree with TRBD1. CDR1 and CDR2 (germline): SGHRS, YFSETQ. The junction had 14 bases not matched to a gene; V was cut back by 0 bases and J by 1 base. This CDR3 region has 19 residues.

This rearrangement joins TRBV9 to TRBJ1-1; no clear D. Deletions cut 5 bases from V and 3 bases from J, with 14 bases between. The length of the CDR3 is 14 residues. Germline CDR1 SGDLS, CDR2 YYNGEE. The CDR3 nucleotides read TGTGCCAGCAGTCCCGAACACCCAGACACTGAAGCTTTCTTT. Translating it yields CASSPEHPDTEAFF.

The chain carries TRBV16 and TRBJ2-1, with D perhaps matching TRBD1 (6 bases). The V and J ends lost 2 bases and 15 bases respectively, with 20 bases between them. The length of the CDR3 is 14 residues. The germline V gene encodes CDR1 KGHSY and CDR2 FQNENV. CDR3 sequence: CASSQGTFEVSPFF. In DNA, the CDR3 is TGTGCCAGCAGCCAAGGGACATTCGAAGTCAGTCCGTTCTTC. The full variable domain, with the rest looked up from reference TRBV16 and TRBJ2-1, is GEEVAQTPKHLVRGEGQKAKLYCAPIKGHSYVFWYQQVLKNEFKFLISFQNENVFDETGMPKERFSAKCLPNSPCSLEIQATKLEDSAVYFCASSQGTFEVSPFFGPGTRLTVL.

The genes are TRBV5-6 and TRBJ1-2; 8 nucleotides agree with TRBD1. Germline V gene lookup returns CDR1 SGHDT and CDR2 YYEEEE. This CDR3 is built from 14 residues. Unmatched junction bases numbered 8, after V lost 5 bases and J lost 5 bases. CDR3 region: CASRYGTGAYGYTF. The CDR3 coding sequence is TGTGCCAGCAGATATGGGACAGGAGCTTATGGCTACACCTTC. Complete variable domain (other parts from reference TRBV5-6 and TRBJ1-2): DAGVTQSPTHLIKTRGQQVTLRCSPKSGHDTVSWYQQALGQGPQFIFQYYEEEERQRGNFPDRFSGHQFPNYSSELNVNALLLGDSALYLCASRYGTGAYGYTFGSGTRLTVV.

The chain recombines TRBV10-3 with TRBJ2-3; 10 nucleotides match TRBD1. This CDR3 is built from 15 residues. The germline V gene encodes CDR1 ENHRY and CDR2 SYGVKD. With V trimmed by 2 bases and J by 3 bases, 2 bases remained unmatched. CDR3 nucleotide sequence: TGTGCCATCAGTGAGAGGGACAGGGGTACAGATACGCAGTATTTT. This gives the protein CAISERDRGTDTQYF.

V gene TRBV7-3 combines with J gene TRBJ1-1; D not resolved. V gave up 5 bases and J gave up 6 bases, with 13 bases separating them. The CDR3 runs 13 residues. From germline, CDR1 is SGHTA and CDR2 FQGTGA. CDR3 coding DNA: TGTGCCAGCAGCCCCTCCGGGAGCCCTGAAGCTTTCTTT. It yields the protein CASSPSGSPEAFF.

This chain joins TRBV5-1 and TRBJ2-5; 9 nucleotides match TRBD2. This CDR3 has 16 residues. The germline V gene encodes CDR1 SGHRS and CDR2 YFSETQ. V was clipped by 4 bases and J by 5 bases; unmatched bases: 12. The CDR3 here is CASSLGGSGGLETQYF. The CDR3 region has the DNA TGCGCCAGCAGCCTGGGAGGTAGCGGGGGCTTGGAGACCCAGTACTTC. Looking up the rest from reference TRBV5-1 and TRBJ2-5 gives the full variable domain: KAGVTQTPRYLIKTRGQQVTLSCSPISGHRSVSWYQQTPGQGLQFLFEYFSETQRNKGNFPGRFSGRQFSNSRSEMNVSTLELGDSALYLCASSLGGSGGLETQYFGPGTRLLVL.

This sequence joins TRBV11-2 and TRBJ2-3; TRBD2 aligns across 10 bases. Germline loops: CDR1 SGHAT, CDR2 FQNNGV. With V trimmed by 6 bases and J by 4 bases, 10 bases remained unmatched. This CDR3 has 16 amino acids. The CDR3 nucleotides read TGTGCCAGCAGATCCCTTAGCGGGAGGCGCGCAGATACGCAGTATTTT. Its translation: CASRSLSGRRADTQYF.

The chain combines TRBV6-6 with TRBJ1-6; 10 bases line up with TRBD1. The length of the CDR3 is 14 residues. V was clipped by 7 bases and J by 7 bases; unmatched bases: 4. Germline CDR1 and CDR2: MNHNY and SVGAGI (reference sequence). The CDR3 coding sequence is TGTGCCAGCACCGGGGGACAGGGGAATTCACCCCTCCACTTT. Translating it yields CASTGGQGNSPLHF.

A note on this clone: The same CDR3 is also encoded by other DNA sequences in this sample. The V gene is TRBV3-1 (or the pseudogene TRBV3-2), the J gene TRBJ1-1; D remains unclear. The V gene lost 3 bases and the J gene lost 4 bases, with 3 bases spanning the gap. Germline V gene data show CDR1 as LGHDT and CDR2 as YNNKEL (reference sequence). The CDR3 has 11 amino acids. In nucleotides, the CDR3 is TGTGCCAGCAGCCAGGCCACTGAAGCTTTCTTT. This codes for CASSQATEAFF.

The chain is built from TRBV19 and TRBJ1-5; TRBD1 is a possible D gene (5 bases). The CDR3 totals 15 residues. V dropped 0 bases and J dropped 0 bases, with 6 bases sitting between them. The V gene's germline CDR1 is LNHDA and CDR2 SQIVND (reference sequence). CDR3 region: CASSIETVSNQPQHF. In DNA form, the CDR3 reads TGTGCCAGTAGTATAGAGACAGTTAGCAATCAGCCCCAGCATTTT.

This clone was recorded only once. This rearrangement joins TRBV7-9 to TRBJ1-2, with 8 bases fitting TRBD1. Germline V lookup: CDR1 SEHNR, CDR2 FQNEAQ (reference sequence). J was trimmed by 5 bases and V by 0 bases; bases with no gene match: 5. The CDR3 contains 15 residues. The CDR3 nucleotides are TGTGCCAGCAGCTTAGCGAACAGGGGGAAATATGGCTACACCTTC. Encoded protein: CASSLANRGKYGYTF.